The 32 T cell receptor beta chains reported below all come from one sample, sequenced in a study of cytomegalovirus exposure and HLA in healthy donors. Vbeta (60) and Jbeta (13) primers were used in the PCR. This table comes from immunoSEQ multiplex PCR, and its TCRdb copy is limited to in-frame clones, with some not included. Of about 150,000 clones in the sample, less than 90% were seen once. Material for sequencing was PBMCs. The receptors stem from a boy aged 2-15 years in good health and CMV-seronegative.

The chain joins TRBV28 to TRBJ2-2; 7 positions agree with TRBD1. The germline V gene encodes CDR1 MDHEN and CDR2 SYDVKM. After removal of 6 bases from V and 0 bases from J, the junction contained 4 bases not matched to a gene. This CDR3 is built from 15 residues. The CDR3 spells CASRTGTANTGELFF. CDR3 coding DNA: TGTGCCAGCAGAACCGGGACAGCGAACACCGGGGAGCTGTTTTTT.

This clone has just one count. This chain links TRBV27 with TRBJ2-1; 8 bases match TRBD2. Trimming at V came to 5 bases and at J to 4 bases, leaving 7 bases not matched to a gene. The germline CDR1 and CDR2 sequences are MNHEY and SMNVEV (reference sequence). The CDR3 is 15 residues long. The CDR3 reads CASSRLATPYNEQFF. CDR3 bases: TGTGCCAGCAGTCGACTAGCGACACCTTACAATGAGCAGTTCTTC.

This clone was seen just once. The chain joins TRBV6-1 to TRBJ1-5; D unclear. V lost 6 bases and J 4 bases, leaving 10 bases between the germline ends. The CDR3 is 13 residues long. The germline CDR1 and CDR2 sequences are MNHNS and SASEGT. CDR3 DNA: TGTGCCAGCAGAATCGGACTAAATCAGCCCCAGCATTTT. Translation gives CASRIGLNQPQHF.

A few counts support this clone. This sequence joins TRBV4-3 and TRBJ2-7, with 9 bases lining up with TRBD2. The CDR3 loop spans 15 amino acids. With 4 bases clipped from V and 5 bases from J, the junction kept 9 bases outside the gene matches. Germline loops: CDR1 LGHNA, CDR2 YSLEER. CDR3 amino acids: CASSPGLAVLDEQYF. The CDR3 DNA reads TGCGCCAGCAGCCCGGGACTAGCCGTTCTCGACGAGCAGTACTTC.

The rearrangement links TRBV5-1 to TRBJ2-5; TRBD1 matches at 10 bases. The CDR3 is 15 amino acids. Germline V gives CDR1 SGHRS, CDR2 YFSETQ. The V and J ends lost 4 bases and 1 base, in that order; junction bases with no gene match: 4. DNA for the CDR3: TGCGCCAGCAGCCGACGGACAGGGGGCCAAGAGACCCAGTACTTC. Protein: CASSRRTGGQETQYF.

This chain links TRBV15 with TRBJ2-3; 7 bases align to TRBD1. The CDR3 loop spans 16 amino acids. V lost 2 bases and J lost 10; bases outside the gene matches: 15. Germline values: CDR1 LNHNV, CDR2 YYDKDF (reference sequence). Written as DNA, the CDR3 is TGTGCCACCAGCAGATATGCAGGGGGAAAGGGGTTGGCGCAGTATTTT. The encoded protein is CATSRYAGGKGLAQYF.

This chain uses TRBV5-1 with TRBJ2-1; 9 bases are shared with TRBD2. CDR3 length: 18 amino acids. Germline trimming cut 0 bases from V and 6 bases from J; bases unmatched to any gene: 13. The germline V gene has CDR1 SGHRS and CDR2 YFSETQ. DNA for the CDR3: TGCGCCAGCAGCTTGGGCGGGACTAGCAGGGCTTCTCGCAATGAGCAGTTCTTC. This encodes CASSLGGTSRASRNEQFF.

This chain links TRBV6-4 with TRBJ2-1; D might be TRBD2 (5 bases). Germline assignment: CDR1 MRHNA and CDR2 SNTAGT. The CDR3 loop spans 14 amino acids. The ends were cut back, 7 bases at V and 4 bases at J, with 14 bases in the middle. Written as DNA, the CDR3 is TGTGCCAGCAAGGGAATAGCGAGTTACAATGAGCAGTTCTTC. This encodes CASKGIASYNEQFF.

V gene TRBV11-2 combines with J gene TRBJ2-4; 7 bases match TRBD2. CDR1 is SGHAT, CDR2 FQNNGV, per germline. The length of the CDR3 is 16 residues. Trimming took 5 bases from V and 7 from J; bases not matched to a gene: 14. CDR3 bases: TGTGCCAGCAGCACCGACCCGGGGTTCGGGGGGAACATTCAGTACTTC. It encodes CASSTDPGFGGNIQYF.

The J gene is TRBJ2-3, the V gene TRBV25-1, with D maybe TRBD1 (5 bases). Deletions cut 3 bases from V and 4 bases from J, with 17 bases between. CDR3 length: 16 residues. Germline CDR1 reads MGHDK; CDR2 reads SYGVNS. CDR3 DNA sequence: TGTGCCAGCAGTGAGTATGGGCAAGGGGTGGCAGATACGCAGTATTTT. Translated, it gives CASSEYGQGVADTQYF.

The chain links TRBV20-1 to TRBJ2-5; weak D call: TRBD1 (6 bases). The length of the CDR3 is 11 residues. Trimming took 5 bases from V and 2 from J, leaving 6 bases between them. Germline CDR1 DFQATT, CDR2 SNEGSKA (reference sequence). CDR3 DNA sequence: TGCAGTGCTGGGACACAAGAGACCCAGTACTTC. Its translation: CSAGTQETQYF.

The chain carries TRBV5-1 and TRBJ1-3; D call uncertain. CDR1 is SGHRS and CDR2 is YFSETQ in the germline V gene. V gave up 7 bases and J gave up 0 bases, with 11 bases separating them. This CDR3 has 14 amino acids. DNA of the CDR3: TGCGCCAGCGCGGTGTTAGACTCTGGAAACACCATATATTTT. This sequence encodes CASAVLDSGNTIYF. Full variable domain (remainder filled in from reference TRBV5-1 and TRBJ1-3): KAGVTQTPRYLIKTRGQQVTLSCSPISGHRSVSWYQQTPGQGLQFLFEYFSETQRNKGNFPGRFSGRQFSNSRSEMNVSTLELGDSALYLCASAVLDSGNTIYFGEGSWLTVV.

CDR3 amino acids: CASSLPSRGRWDEKLFF. The CDR3, as DNA: TGTGCCAGCAGTTTACCGAGCAGGGGGCGGTGGGACGAAAAACTGTTTTTT. This chain uses TRBV28 with TRBJ1-4; TRBD1 matches 8 bases. CDR1 and CDR2 from the germline V gene are MDHEN and SYDVKM. There are 17 residues in the CDR3. V shed 2 bases and J 8 bases; nucleotides not matched to a gene: 13.

The rearrangement uses TRBV27 and TRBJ2-5; 10 nucleotides line up with TRBD1. This CDR3 is built from 14 residues. V dropped 6 bases and J dropped 2; count of bases not matched to a gene: 3. Germline loops: CDR1 MNHEY, CDR2 SMNVEV (reference sequence). The CDR3 is CASSRTGGQETQYF. The CDR3 coding sequence is TGTGCCAGCAGCCGGACAGGGGGTCAAGAGACCCAGTACTTC.

The V call is TRBV4-3, the J call TRBJ2-1; TRBD2 matches 11 bases. The trim removed 0 bases at V and 4 bases at J, leaving 8 bases unmatched. CDR1 is LGHNA and CDR2 is YSLEER in the germline V gene. CDR3 length: 18 amino acids. CDR3 nucleotides: TGCGCCAGCAGCCAAGATGATAGCGGGAGGGTCGGTTACAATGAGCAGTTCTTC. It encodes CASSQDDSGRVGYNEQFF.

This clone has only a few counts. The chain joins TRBV5-1 to TRBJ2-2, with 7 bases aligning to TRBD1. The V gene end was trimmed by 4 bases and the J gene end by 4 bases; junction bases not matched to a gene: 7. Germline CDR1 SGHRS, CDR2 YFSETQ. This CDR3 spans 15 amino acids. In DNA, the CDR3 is TGCGCCAGCAGCCCGGACAGGTGGGGCACCGGGGAGCTGTTTTTT. It codes for CASSPDRWGTGELFF.

This clone has just one count. The V call is TRBV4-1, the J call TRBJ2-2; tentatively, D is TRBD1 (6 bases). Germline V gene lookup returns CDR1 MGHRA and CDR2 YSYEKL. The germline V and J ends were trimmed by 0 bases and 9 bases, with 14 bases remaining between them. This CDR3 region has 15 residues. CDR3 sequence: CASSQEGGTHRELFF. CDR3 nucleotide sequence: TGCGCCAGCAGCCAAGAAGGGGGAACCCACCGGGAGCTGTTTTTT.

V and J are TRBV7-2 and TRBJ2-5; D possibly corresponds to TRBD2 (6 bases). Germline-derived CDR1 and CDR2 are SGHTA and FQGNSA. The V end was cut by 5 bases, the J end by 3 bases, with 13 bases between. The CDR3 loop spans 14 amino acids. The CDR3 DNA is TGTGCCAGCAGCGTCGGAGGGGCCGAAGAGACCCAGTACTTC. It translates to CASSVGGAEETQYF.

In nucleotides, the CDR3 is TGTGCCAGCAGCTTAGTCCGGGGATTGGGCTATGGCTACACCTTC. As protein: CASSLVRGLGYGYTF. The gene calls are TRBV7-2 and TRBJ1-2; D uncertain. Germline CDR1 reads SGHTA; CDR2 reads FQGNSA. The germline V and J ends were trimmed by 1 base and 4 bases, with 13 bases remaining between them. This CDR3 region has 15 residues.

The rearrangement uses TRBV12-5 and TRBJ2-2; 10 nucleotides agree with TRBD2. This CDR3 has 16 amino acids. Germline loops: CDR1 LGHNT, CDR2 FRNRAP. V was clipped by 3 bases and J by 4 bases; unmatched bases: 5. The CDR3 DNA sequence: TGTGCTAGTGGTTTCTCTTCTAGCGGGGGCACCGGGGAGCTGTTTTTT. Encoded protein: CASGFSSSGGTGELFF.

Turning to this clone: Other DNA sequences from this sample encode an identical CDR3 as well. The gene calls are TRBV15 and TRBJ1-5, with D hard to call. Trimming removed 6 bases from V and 0 bases from J, with 12 bases in between. This CDR3 contains 15 residues. Germline V gene lookup returns CDR1 LNHNV and CDR2 YYDKDF (reference sequence). In DNA, the CDR3 is TGTGCCACCAGTAACAACCGCAATAGCAATCAGCCCCAGCATTTT. Residues: CATSNNRNSNQPQHF. The full variable domain, in which reference TRBV15 and TRBJ1-5 provide the parts outside the CDR3, is DAMVIQNPRYQVTQFGKPVTLSCSQTLNHNVMYWYQQKSSQAPKLLFHYYDKDFNNEADTPDNFQSRRPNTSFCFLDIRSPGLGDTAMYLCATSNNRNSNQPQHFGDGTRLSIL.

The rearrangement links TRBV15 to TRBJ2-3, with 8 bases lining up with TRBD2. With V trimmed by 8 bases and J by 2 bases, 6 bases remained unmatched. CDR3 length: 14 residues. Germline CDR1 reads LNHNV; CDR2 reads YYDKDF (reference sequence). CDR3 DNA sequence: TGTGCCACCCGGGGGGGCAGGGTCACAGATACGCAGTATTTT. This sequence encodes CATRGGRVTDTQYF.

This clone was counted once. The V gene is TRBV27, the J gene TRBJ1-2; tentative D call: TRBD1 (6 bases). CDR3 length: 11 amino acids. The germline V and J ends were trimmed by 7 bases and 6 bases, with 9 bases remaining between them. Germline values: CDR1 MNHEY, CDR2 SMNVEV (reference sequence). The CDR3 DNA reads TGTGCCAGCATGACAGGCGATGGCTACACCTTC. Protein: CASMTGDGYTF.

The rearrangement joins TRBV4-1 to TRBJ1-1, with 7 bases identical to TRBD1. Germline CDR1 MGHRA, CDR2 YSYEKL. The CDR3 is 13 amino acids. J gave up 7 bases and V 1 base, and 3 bases lay outside the gene matches. The CDR3 spells CASSQGGTVEAFF. CDR3 in DNA: TGCGCCAGCAGCCAAGGAGGGACAGTTGAAGCTTTCTTT.

The chain uses TRBV19 and TRBJ2-7, with 10 bases identical to TRBD1. Trimming removed 4 bases from V and 2 bases from J; junction bases left unmatched: 8. Germline CDR1 and CDR2: LNHDA and SQIVND (reference sequence). This CDR3 region has 16 residues. The CDR3 sequence: CASSRIPGQGTYEQYF. In nucleotides, the CDR3 is TGTGCCAGTAGTAGGATACCGGGACAGGGGACCTACGAGCAGTACTTC. Using reference TRBV19 and TRBJ2-7 for the parts outside the CDR3, the full variable domain is DGGITQSPKYLFRKEGQNVTLSCEQNLNHDAMYWYRQDPGQGLRLIYYSQIVNDFQKGDIAEGYSVSREKKESFPLTVTSAQKNPTAFYLCASSRIPGQGTYEQYFGPGTRLTVT.

The rearrangement joins TRBV6-5 to TRBJ2-5, with a weak D call TRBD2 (5 bases). Between the trimmed V and J ends, which lost 2 bases and 11 bases, there was a span of 15 bases. Germline V gene data show CDR1 as MNHEY and CDR2 as SVGAGI. The CDR3 is 13 residues long. CDR3 residues: CASSYTKNGEQYF. DNA for the CDR3: TGTGCCAGCAGTTACACAAAGAATGGGGAGCAGTACTTC.

The J gene is TRBJ2-5, the V gene TRBV2, with D possibly being TRBD2 (6 bases). Germline loops: CDR1 SNHLY, CDR2 FYNNEI. The CDR3 is 14 amino acids. V lost 0 bases to trimming and J lost 5 bases, with 10 bases between them. CDR3 in DNA: TGTGCCAGCAGTGAAGCGCGGGGCTCGGAGACCCAGTACTTC. It translates to CASSEARGSETQYF.

About this clone: At one end, the junction sequence differs from germline, possibly due to a read error. The rearrangement joins TRBV11-2 to TRBJ2-4, with a possible D match to TRBD2 (5 bases). Germline lookup yields CDR1 SGHAT and CDR2 FQNNGV. The CDR3 is made up of 13 amino acids. The CDR3 loop is CASSSLPGVGPHF. The DNA of the CDR3 is TGTGCCAGCAGCAGCCTACCCGGGGTCGGTCCCCACTTC. The full variable domain, rest sourced from reference TRBV11-2 and TRBJ2-4, is EAGVAQSPRYKIIEKRQSVAFWCNPISGHATLYWYQQILGQGPKLLIQFQNNGVVDDSQLPKDRFSAERLKGVDSTLKIQPAKLEDSAVYLCASSSLPGVGPHFGAGTRLSVL.

This chain joins TRBV10-3 and TRBJ2-3, with a possible D match to TRBD2 (6 bases). Germline CDR1 and CDR2: ENHRY and SYGVKD. The V end lost 4 bases, the J end lost 2 bases, and 7 bases lay between the germline ends. The length of the CDR3 is 13 residues. CDR3 region: CAISGTNTDTQYF. For the CDR3, the DNA is TGTGCCATCAGTGGGACTAACACAGATACGCAGTATTTT.

V and J are TRBV4-3 and TRBJ2-1, with a possible D match to TRBD2 (5 bases). The germline CDR1 and CDR2 sequences are LGHNA and YSLEER. V shed 0 bases and J shed 7 bases, with 22 bases lying between them. The CDR3 sequence is 18 residues long. The CDR3 nucleotides are TGCGCCAGCAGCCAAGATCTCCCCTGGCTAGCCACGCGGAATGAGCAGTTCTTC. Protein product: CASSQDLPWLATRNEQFF.

The chain links TRBV25-1 to TRBJ1-2, with 9 positions matching TRBD1. V lost 6 bases to trimming and J lost 4 bases; unmatched junction nucleotides: 9. The CDR3 is 15 residues long. Germline values: CDR1 MGHDK, CDR2 SYGVNS. Here the CDR3 DNA reads TGTGCCAGCAGAGATCCGGGACAGGGAGTCTATGGCTACACCTTC. It yields the protein CASRDPGQGVYGYTF.

The rearrangement uses TRBV5-1 and TRBJ2-7; 7 positions agree with TRBD1. The CDR3 has 15 residues. Per the germline V gene, CDR1 is SGHRS and CDR2 is YFSETQ. V trimming: 4 bases; J trimming: 7 bases; junction bases outside the gene matches: 14. CDR3 DNA: TGCGCCAGCAGCCCGCCCGGACAGGTAACGGGAGAGCAGTACTTC. Translated: CASSPPGQVTGEQYF.